This T cell receptor (beta chain) was recorded in a study of OX40 agonist ivuxolimab in advanced cancers. The overall study: At doses from 0.01 to 10 mg/kg, patients were given intravenous ivuxolimab every 2 weeks. Past anti-PD-1, anti-PD-L1 or anti-CTLA-4 therapy was accepted, and 30% to 50% had received some. Study-level results: CD8+ T cells showed, on average, more clonal expansion than CD4+ cells.

Turning to this clone: What it recognizes is unknown.

Exclusion of a patient followed from autoimmune disease history or systemic immunosuppression. This table comes from immunoSEQ multiplex PCR, and its TCRdb copy is limited to in-frame clones, with some not included. Among 70,000 or so clones, 85% were seen once, and the ten largest hold about 4%. V was clipped by 5 bases and J by 3 bases, with 8 bases between them. From germline, CDR1 is WNHNN and CDR2 SYGVQD (reference sequence). This CDR3 is 13 amino acids long. The chain has TRBV10-1 and TRBJ2-1; unclear D gene. Here the sequenced sample was CD4+ or CD8+ T cells sorted from blood, taken in a trial of the OX40 agonist ivuxolimab. The TCR sequence derives from an adult with an advanced solid tumor such as melanoma, head and neck, liver or kidney cancer. This CDR3 is CASSSGRYNEQFF. CDR3 nucleotide sequence: TGCGCCAGCAGTTCGGGCCGCTACAATGAGCAGTTCTTC.